This entry lists 28 T cell receptor beta chains sequenced from one sample in a study of T cell repertoires in cytomegalovirus infection. TCRdb analysed the reads with MiXCR anew, one entry per CDR3 protein. The sample lists about 490,000 distinct CDR3 sequences, 15% to 20% occurring once. Sequencing was carried out using CD8+ T cells from PBMCs. The origin of the receptors is a human donor in good health (CMV status not recorded). Some clones in this sample may be carry-over from other donors' samples.

The gene calls are TRBV7-6 and TRBJ2-7, with a tentative D call TRBD2 (5 bases). The CDR3 is made up of 12 amino acids. Germline V lookup: CDR1 SGHVS, CDR2 FNYEAQ. The ends were cut back, 3 bases at V and 6 bases at J, with 9 bases in the middle. The CDR3 region is CASSLDWGEQYF. The CDR3 nucleotides are TGTGCCAGCAGCTTGGACTGGGGCGAGCAGTACTTC.

This clonotype was seen many times. The chain combines TRBV6-1 with TRBJ2-1; TRBD2 aligns across 12 bases. The CDR3 contains 18 residues. V trimming: 0 bases; J trimming: 6 bases; junction bases outside the gene matches: 9. Germline loops: CDR1 MNHNS, CDR2 SASEGT. The CDR3 reads CASSEARLAGVKGNEQFF. In DNA, the CDR3 is TGTGCCAGCAGTGAAGCCAGACTAGCGGGAGTTAAGGGCAATGAGCAGTTCTTC.

The chain recombines TRBV20-1 with TRBJ1-2; 11 bases line up with TRBD1. The CDR3 has 15 residues. V shed 6 bases, J shed 6 bases, and the junction held 12 bases outside the gene matches. CDR1 DFQATT and CDR2 SNEGSKA come from the germline V gene (reference sequence). CDR3 residues: CSARAGTGGLDGYTF. As DNA, the CDR3 is TGCAGTGCCCGGGCCGGGACAGGGGGTTTAGATGGCTACACCTTC.

This clonotype showed up many times. The rearrangement links TRBV27 to TRBJ1-5; D may be TRBD1 (5 bases). CDR1 and CDR2 from the germline V gene are MNHEY and SMNVEV (reference sequence). This CDR3 spans 16 amino acids. Trimming shortened V by 5 bases and J by 2 bases, and 16 bases separated the two germline ends. CDR3 residues: CASSPGTQGGNQPQHF. The CDR3 nucleotides are TGTGCCAGCAGTCCCGGGACCCAGGGTGGCAATCAGCCCCAGCATTTT.

This clonotype occurred many times. The V call is TRBV7-9, the J call TRBJ1-2, with D uncertain. CDR3 length equals 12 residues. V shed 7 bases and J shed 8 bases, with 14 bases lying between them. Germline-derived CDR1 and CDR2 are SEHNR and FQNEAQ (reference sequence). CDR3 in DNA: TGTGCCAGCACCCCCTGGGATTTGGGCTACACCTTC. Its translation: CASTPWDLGYTF. Looking up the rest from reference TRBV7-9 and TRBJ1-2 gives the full variable domain: DTGVSQNPRHKITKRGQNVTFRCDPISEHNRLYWYRQTLGQGPEFLTYFQNEAQLEKSRLLSDRFSAERPKGSFSTLEIQRTEQGDSAMYLCASTPWDLGYTFGSGTRLTVV.

Ten or more counts support this clonotype. V is TRBV12-3 or TRBV12-4 and J is TRBJ2-3, with a tentative D call TRBD2 (5 bases). The V end was cut by 5 bases, the J end by 3 bases, with 18 bases between. The CDR3 runs 16 residues. CDR3 nucleotide sequence: TGTGCCAGCAGTAAGACCAGTTTCCCGGGGACAGATACGCAGTATTTT. Translation gives CASSKTSFPGTDTQYF.

Many counts were recorded for this clonotype. This rearrangement joins TRBV7-3 to TRBJ2-7; D not resolved. The germline V and J ends were trimmed by 5 bases and 4 bases, with 12 bases remaining between them. Germline V lookup: CDR1 SGHTA, CDR2 FQGTGA. This CDR3 is 13 amino acids long. The CDR3 sequence is CASSTEDGYEQYF. DNA of the CDR3: TGTGCCAGCAGCACCGAGGACGGGTACGAGCAGTACTTC.

This clonotype came up many times. This chain connects TRBV11-2 to TRBJ1-6; D might be TRBD1 (5 bases). The CDR3 is made up of 13 amino acids. V was cut by 1 base and J by 9 bases, with 7 bases left in between. Germline V CDR1 and CDR2: SGHAT, FQNNGV. CDR3 sequence reads: CASSLATGSPLHF. DNA for the CDR3: TGTGCCAGCAGCTTAGCAACAGGTTCACCCCTCCACTTT.

V usage is TRBV19 and J usage is TRBJ2-7; D assignment may be TRBD1 or TRBD2 (5 bases each). The CDR3 covers 15 residues. Between the trimmed V and J ends, which lost 10 bases and 2 bases, there was a span of 21 bases. CDR1 and CDR2 (germline): LNHDA, SQIVND (reference sequence). CDR3 loop: CATSIRDGKTYEQYF. In DNA form, the CDR3 reads TGTGCCACCTCAATTCGGGACGGAAAGACCTACGAGCAGTACTTC.

This clonotype showed up just a few times. The rearrangement joins TRBV28 to TRBJ1-2, with a possible D match to TRBD1 (5 bases). The V gene lost 5 bases and the J gene lost 4 bases, with 14 bases spanning the gap. Per the germline V gene, CDR1 is MDHEN and CDR2 is SYDVKM. The CDR3 is 14 amino acids. DNA of the CDR3: TGTGCCAGCAGTCCTCGGGACGGCAGCTATGGCTACACCTTC. Translating it yields CASSPRDGSYGYTF.

The chain recombines TRBV7-3 with TRBJ1-1; no reliable D call. This CDR3 contains 16 residues. CDR1 and CDR2 from the germline V gene are SGHTA and FQGTGA. Trimming shortened V by 5 bases and J by 2 bases, and 18 bases separated the two germline ends. DNA for the CDR3: TGTGCCAGCAGCCCCTCTCGGGCCTTCAATAACACTGAAGCTTTCTTT. Amino acids: CASSPSRAFNNTEAFF.

This clonotype was recorded many times. The rearrangement links TRBV12-3 or TRBV12-4 to TRBJ1-5; D is undetermined. The CDR3 consists of 11 residues. V shed 5 bases and J shed 11 bases, with 10 bases lying between them. The CDR3 region has the DNA TGTGCCAGCAGTCCCGGTGTGGCCCAGCATTTT. This translates into CASSPGVAQHF.

This chain connects TRBV14 to TRBJ2-5; 9 bases are shared with TRBD2. J gave up 6 bases and V 1 base, and 3 bases lay outside the gene matches. This CDR3 spans 14 amino acids. Germline values: CDR1 SGHDN, CDR2 FVKESK. The CDR3 sequence is CASSQGGLAKTQYF. The CDR3 nucleotides are TGTGCCAGCAGCCAAGGCGGACTAGCGAAGACCCAGTACTTC.

V and J are TRBV9 and TRBJ2-3; D remains ambiguous. Per germline, CDR1 SGDLS and CDR2 YYNGEE. The V gene lost 2 bases and the J gene lost 2 bases, with 9 bases spanning the gap. There are 14 residues in the CDR3. CDR3 sequence reads: CASSVEAFTDTQYF. The CDR3 DNA sequence: TGTGCCAGCAGCGTCGAAGCTTTCACAGATACGCAGTATTTT.

This clonotype was seen ten or more times. The chain carries TRBV19 and TRBJ1-2; 7 positions match TRBD1. With V trimmed by 3 bases and J by 1 base, 8 bases remained unmatched. The germline gives CDR1 LNHDA, CDR2 SQIVND (reference sequence). The CDR3 has 16 residues. This CDR3 is CASSMMGDSYNYGYTF. The CDR3 coding sequence is TGTGCCAGTAGTATGATGGGGGACAGCTATAACTATGGCTACACCTTC.

This clonotype was picked up many times. This chain uses TRBV7-9 with TRBJ1-2; TRBD1 is a possible D gene (6 bases). CDR1 is SEHNR and CDR2 is FQNEAQ in the germline V gene (reference sequence). The CDR3 spans 13 residues. Between the trimmed V and J ends, which lost 5 bases and 3 bases, there was a span of 10 bases. The CDR3 sequence is CASSGAGDYGYTF. For the CDR3, the DNA is TGTGCCAGCAGCGGGGCAGGGGACTATGGCTACACCTTC.

V usage is TRBV4-1 and J usage is TRBJ2-7; 10 bases match TRBD2. From germline, CDR1 is MGHRA and CDR2 YSYEKL. Trimming at V came to 0 bases and at J to 4 bases, leaving 6 bases not matched to a gene. CDR3 size: 16 residues. CDR3 sequence reads: CASSQEGLAGAYEQYF. CDR3 bases: TGCGCCAGCAGCCAAGAGGGGCTAGCGGGAGCATACGAGCAGTACTTC.

This clonotype was seen at least ten times. The genes are TRBV28 and TRBJ1-2; D not resolved. The CDR3 is 16 residues long. The germline V and J ends were trimmed by 5 bases and 5 bases, with 21 bases remaining between them. The germline CDR1 and CDR2 sequences are MDHEN and SYDVKM. The CDR3 is CASSPGNRWEGYGYTF. CDR3 coding DNA: TGTGCCAGCAGTCCTGGTAATCGATGGGAGGGATATGGCTACACCTTC.

This clonotype has ten or more counts. The CDR3 DNA is TGTGCCAGCAGCTTGAGCCCAATGCGTGAGGATGGCTACACCTTC. This encodes CASSLSPMREDGYTF. J is TRBJ1-2 and V is TRBV7-9; the D is unclear. CDR3 length: 15 amino acids. V was shortened by 3 bases and J by 6 bases, with 17 bases between the two germline ends. In germline, CDR1 is SEHNR, CDR2 FQNEAQ (reference sequence). The whole variable domain, remainder taken from reference TRBV7-9 and TRBJ1-2, is DTGVSQNPRHKITKRGQNVTFRCDPISEHNRLYWYRQTLGQGPEFLTYFQNEAQLEKSRLLSDRFSAERPKGSFSTLEIQRTEQGDSAMYLCASSLSPMREDGYTFGSGTRLTVV.

This clonotype has at least ten counts. The rearrangement joins TRBV6-6 to TRBJ2-3; a weak D match, TRBD1 (5 bases). V was trimmed by 8 bases and J by 1 base, leaving 13 bases between them. This CDR3 has 14 residues. From germline, CDR1 is MNHNY and CDR2 SVGAGI (reference sequence). CDR3 in DNA: TGTGCCAGCCAAGGCAGGGCCGGCACAGATACGCAGTATTTT. It translates to CASQGRAGTDTQYF.

This clonotype was counted between two and nine times. The V call is TRBV2, the J call TRBJ2-6; D is unresolved. Per the germline V gene, CDR1 is SNHLY and CDR2 is FYNNEI. Trimming pared 4 bases from V and 0 bases from J, leaving 13 bases between. The CDR3 loop spans 17 amino acids. Here the CDR3 DNA reads TGTGCCAGCAGTGGGGTTACAACCTCCTCTGGGGCCAACGTCCTGACTTTC. Translation: CASSGVTTSSGANVLTF.

This clonotype was recorded a few times. This chain joins TRBV5-5 and TRBJ2-3, with D perhaps TRBD1 or TRBD2 (5 bases each). Trimming stripped 5 bases from V and 2 bases from J, with 18 bases between. CDR1 SGHKS and CDR2 YYEKEE come from the germline V gene (reference sequence). The CDR3 is 16 residues long. CDR3 sequence: CASSFLEGTPTDTQYF. As DNA, the CDR3 is TGTGCCAGCAGTTTTTTAGAGGGGACCCCCACAGATACGCAGTATTTT.

The sample holds many counts of this clonotype. The gene calls are TRBV7-9 and TRBJ1-3; no firm D call. This CDR3 comprises 14 residues. Germline V gene lookup returns CDR1 SEHNR and CDR2 FQNEAQ (reference sequence). V dropped 4 bases and J dropped 1 base, with 8 bases sitting between them. CDR3 sequence reads: CASSSEGSGNTIYF. The CDR3 bases are TGTGCCAGCAGCTCTGAGGGTTCTGGAAACACCATATATTTT. Based on the CDR3 plus reference TRBV7-9 and TRBJ1-3, the full variable domain is DTGVSQNPRHKITKRGQNVTFRCDPISEHNRLYWYRQTLGQGPEFLTYFQNEAQLEKSRLLSDRFSAERPKGSFSTLEIQRTEQGDSAMYLCASSSEGSGNTIYFGEGSWLTVV.

V usage is TRBV7-8 and J usage is TRBJ2-4; 7 bases line up with TRBD2. The CDR3 covers 12 residues. V was clipped by 4 bases and J by 14 bases; unmatched bases: 8. Per germline, CDR1 SGHVS and CDR2 FQNEAQ. CDR3 DNA: TGTGCCAGCAGCTCGGGGGGTGTGCGTAAGTACTTC. This encodes CASSSGGVRKYF.

The chain is built from TRBV24-1 and TRBJ2-1; 8 bases match TRBD2. The V gene end was trimmed by 0 bases and the J gene end by 6 bases; junction bases not matched to a gene: 6. Germline V gene sequence: CDR1 KGHDR, CDR2 SFDVKD. The CDR3 length is 16 residues. The CDR3 here is CATSDLLSGSGNEQFF. The CDR3 nucleotides are TGTGCCACCAGTGATTTGCTAAGCGGGAGTGGCAATGAGCAGTTCTTC.

In this sample, this clonotype turned up a few times. The rearrangement links TRBV9 to TRBJ1-2; D ambiguous. Germline V lookup: CDR1 SGDLS, CDR2 YYNGEE. This CDR3 comprises 11 residues. V shed 4 bases and J shed 5 bases, with 6 bases lying between them. CDR3 in DNA: TGTGCCAGCAGCTTCGCATATGGCTACACCTTC. Its translation: CASSFAYGYTF.

This clonotype has at least ten counts. The V and J genes are TRBV7-9 and TRBJ2-7; D tentatively fits TRBD1 or TRBD2 (5 bases each). CDR1 is SEHNR, CDR2 FQNEAQ, per germline (reference sequence). This CDR3 has 14 residues. The V end was cut by 5 bases, the J end by 3 bases, with 14 bases between. CDR3 in amino acids: CASSPGSRVYEQYF. In nucleotides, the CDR3 is TGTGCCAGCAGCCCGGGGAGCAGGGTCTACGAGCAGTACTTC.

The chain is built from TRBV7-9 and TRBJ1-1; no definite D call. The CDR3 is made up of 14 amino acids. Per the germline V gene, CDR1 is SEHNR and CDR2 is FQNEAQ (reference sequence). The germline V and J ends were trimmed by 2 bases and 4 bases, with 11 bases remaining between them. CDR3 sequence: CASSLPASVTEAFF. The CDR3 DNA reads TGTGCCAGCAGCTTACCTGCGAGTGTCACTGAAGCTTTCTTT.